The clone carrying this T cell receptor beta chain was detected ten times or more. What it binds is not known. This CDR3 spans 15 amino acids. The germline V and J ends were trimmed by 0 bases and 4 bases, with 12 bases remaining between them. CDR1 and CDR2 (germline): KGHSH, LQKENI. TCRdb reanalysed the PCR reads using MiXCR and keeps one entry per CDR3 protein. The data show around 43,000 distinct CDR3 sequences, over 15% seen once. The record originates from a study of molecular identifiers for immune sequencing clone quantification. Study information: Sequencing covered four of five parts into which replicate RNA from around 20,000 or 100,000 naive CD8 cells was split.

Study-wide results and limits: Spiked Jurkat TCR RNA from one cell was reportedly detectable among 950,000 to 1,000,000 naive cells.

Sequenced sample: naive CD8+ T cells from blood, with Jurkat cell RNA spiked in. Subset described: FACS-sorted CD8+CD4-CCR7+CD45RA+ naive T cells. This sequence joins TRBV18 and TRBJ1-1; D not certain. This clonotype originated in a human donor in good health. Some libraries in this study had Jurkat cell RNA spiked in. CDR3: CASSPPGGFGTEAFF. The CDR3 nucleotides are TGTGCCAGCTCACCACCGGGAGGGTTTGGCACTGAAGCTTTCTTT.